The 17 T cell receptor gamma chains below all came from one sample that was sequenced in a study of Vδ1+ human thymocytes. Sequences come from RNA converted to cDNA by reverse transcription. Multiplex PCR used pooled V-gene forward primers and a constant-region reverse primer to amplify CDR3s. With CATT, TCRdb re-called clones from the multiplex PCR reads. Of around 30,000 gamma-chain clones listed, more than 15% were seen once; the top ten hold under 2%. Overall study findings and caveats: Highly polyclonal TRG and TRD repertoires with Gaussian CDR3 length distributions appeared in thymus.

These TCRs are of unknown antigen specificity. Sequences were obtained from Vdelta1+ gamma-delta thymocytes from the thymus. Subset denoted: FACS-sorted CD3+ TCRalphabeta- TCRVdelta1+ TCRVdelta2- thymocytes. These receptors came from a boy in the first two years of life who had congenital heart surgery.

In this sample, this clone turned up a few times. V gene TRGV4 combines with J gene TRGJ1 or TRGJ2. The CDR3 totals 12 residues. The V gene's germline CDR1 is EGSTGY and CDR2 YDSYTSSV. Unmatched junction bases numbered 3, after V lost 4 bases and J lost 3 bases. The CDR3 DNA reads TGTGCCACCTGGGAGTTTTATTATAAGAAACTCTTT. This sequence encodes CATWEFYYKKLF.

A few counts support this clone. A much bigger clone sits one base away, suggesting this may be a read error. This sequence joins TRGV9 and TRGJ1 or TRGJ2. Germline CDR1 is GITISATS and CDR2 is ISYDGTV (reference sequence). V lost 0 bases and J lost 8; bases outside the gene matches: 4. This CDR3 region has 12 residues. The CDR3 region has the DNA TGTGCCTTGTGGGAGGTGCAAAATAAGAAACTCTTT. It yields the protein CALWEVQNKKLF.

On this clone itself: This could be a read error, since a much larger clone is one nucleotide away. The chain employs TRGV4 and TRGJ1 or TRGJ2. V lost 0 bases to trimming and J lost 5 bases; unmatched junction nucleotides: 4. The CDR3 has 13 residues. Germline V gene sequence: CDR1 EGSTGY, CDR2 YDSYTSSV. The CDR3 coding sequence is TGTGCCACCTGGGATGGGTATGATTATAAGAAACTCTTT. As protein: CATWDGYDYKKLF.

This chain connects TRGV9 to TRGJ1 or TRGJ2. Germline V gives CDR1 GITISATS, CDR2 ISYDGTV (reference sequence). This CDR3 comprises 11 residues. With V trimmed by 10 bases and J by 3 bases, 6 bases remained unmatched. CDR3 coding DNA: TGTGCCTTCGATCCTTATTATAAGAAACTCTTT. This gives the protein CAFDPYYKKLF.

There are a few counts of this clone. This clone may be a read error of a much larger clone one base away. V and J are TRGV2 and TRGJ1 or TRGJ2. The CDR3 totals 13 residues. From germline, CDR1 is EGSNGY and CDR2 YDSYNSKV. With 4 bases clipped from V and 2 bases from J, the junction kept 5 bases outside the gene matches. CDR3 protein: CATWEGYYYKKLF. CDR3 sequence (DNA): TGTGCCACCTGGGAGGGATATTATTATAAGAAACTCTTT.

This clone has more than one count but fewer than ten. This specimen includes other DNA sequences encoding the same CDR3. V is TRGV4 and J is TRGJ1 or TRGJ2. The CDR3 runs 11 residues. Losses at the gene ends were 3 bases for V and 10 bases for J; bases not matched to a gene: 6. Looked up from germline, CDR1 is EGSTGY and CDR2 is YDSYTSSV. The CDR3 sequence is CATWDPVKKLF. Here the CDR3 DNA reads TGTGCCACCTGGGATCCAGTAAAGAAACTCTTT.

The chain joins TRGV2 to TRGJ1 or TRGJ2. CDR3 size: 15 residues. CDR1 is EGSNGY and CDR2 is YDSYNSKV in the germline V gene. With 0 bases clipped from V and 0 bases from J, the junction kept 5 bases outside the gene matches. The chain's CDR3 is CATWDGHANYYKKLF. The CDR3 DNA follows: TGTGCCACCTGGGACGGGCATGCGAATTATTATAAGAAACTCTTT.

On this clone itself: This may arise from a read error, as a much more abundant clone is one base away. At the DNA level, this CDR3 is encoded by other sequences in the same sample as well. The chain carries TRGV3 and TRGJ1 or TRGJ2. CDR1 is VTNTFY, CDR2 YDVSTARD, per germline (reference sequence). With 4 bases clipped from V and 7 bases from J, the junction kept 7 bases outside the gene matches. The CDR3 is made up of 12 amino acids. In DNA form, the CDR3 reads TGTGCCACCTGGGATAGGGACTATAAGAAACTCTTT. Protein product: CATWDRDYKKLF.

This sequence joins TRGV9 and TRGJ1 or TRGJ2. Germline V gene lookup returns CDR1 GITISATS and CDR2 ISYDGTV (reference sequence). The CDR3 runs 16 residues. V was clipped by 3 bases and J by 1 base; unmatched bases: 12. The CDR3 sequence: CALWENQFPNYYKKLF. Here the CDR3 DNA reads TGTGCCTTGTGGGAGAACCAATTTCCAAATTATTATAAGAAACTCTTT.

V usage is TRGV9 and J usage is TRGJP1. CDR3 length: 16 residues. Unmatched junction bases numbered 4, after V lost 0 bases and J lost 0 bases. CDR1 GITISATS and CDR2 ISYDGTV come from the germline V gene (reference sequence). The DNA for the CDR3 is TGTGCCTTGTGGGAGGTGCATAATACCACTGGTTGGTTCAAGATATTT. Protein: CALWEVHNTTGWFKIF.

V is TRGV9 and J is TRGJ1 or TRGJ2. The trim removed 2 bases at V and 0 bases at J, leaving 7 bases unmatched. CDR1 is GITISATS and CDR2 is ISYDGTV in the germline V gene (reference sequence). This CDR3 is built from 15 residues. The CDR3 sequence: CALWEDTSNYYKKLF. CDR3 in DNA: TGTGCCTTGTGGGAGGACACATCGAATTATTATAAGAAACTCTTT.

This clone was counted between two and nine times. The chain joins TRGV5 to TRGJ1 or TRGJ2. J lost 10 bases, V lost 3 bases, and 9 bases had no gene match. Germline lookup yields CDR1 VINAFY and CDR2 YDVSNSKD. This CDR3 comprises 12 residues. Here the CDR3 DNA reads TGTGCCACCTGGGACGGGCCGGCGAAGAAACTCTTT. The encoded protein is CATWDGPAKKLF.

V usage is TRGV5 and J usage is TRGJ1 or TRGJ2. With 1 base clipped from V and 6 bases from J, the junction kept 12 bases outside the gene matches. The V gene's germline CDR1 is VINAFY and CDR2 YDVSNSKD. The CDR3 spans 15 residues. The CDR3 nucleotides read TGTGCCACCTGGGACAGCCGAGGGAGGCGTTATAAGAAACTCTTT. This translates into CATWDSRGRRYKKLF.

This clone has just a few counts. The gene calls are TRGV2 and TRGJ1 or TRGJ2. Germline loops: CDR1 EGSNGY, CDR2 YDSYNSKV. V shed 1 base, J shed 10 bases, and the junction held 4 bases outside the gene matches. CDR3 length: 11 amino acids. As DNA, the CDR3 is TGTGCCACCTGGGACGGTATGAAGAAACTCTTT. It translates to CATWDGMKKLF.

V usage is TRGV4 and J usage is TRGJ1 or TRGJ2. CDR3 length equals 15 residues. Germline V CDR1 and CDR2: EGSTGY, YDSYTSSV. V trimming: 3 bases; J trimming: 3 bases; junction bases outside the gene matches: 11. This CDR3 is CATWDHSGGYYKKLF. The CDR3 coding sequence is TGTGCCACCTGGGATCATTCTGGGGGTTATTATAAGAAACTCTTT.

In its sample, this clone was seen a few times. At the DNA level, this CDR3 is encoded by other sequences in the same sample as well. The V call is TRGV2, the J call TRGJ1 or TRGJ2. Germline CDR1 EGSNGY, CDR2 YDSYNSKV. CDR3 length equals 13 residues. V shed 0 bases, J shed 7 bases, and the junction held 6 bases outside the gene matches. CDR3 region: CATWDGPLYKKLF. CDR3 DNA sequence: TGTGCCACCTGGGACGGGCCCCTGTATAAGAAACTCTTT.

Regarding this clone: This CDR3 is also generated by other DNA sequences in the sample. The chain recombines TRGV4 with TRGJ1 or TRGJ2. The CDR3 consists of 15 residues. V lost 1 base, J lost 0 bases, and 6 bases stayed unmatched. Germline loops: CDR1 EGSTGY, CDR2 YDSYTSSV. The CDR3 sequence: CATWDGRRNYYKKLF. The CDR3 region has the DNA TGTGCCACCTGGGATGGTCGCCGGAATTATTATAAGAAACTCTTT.